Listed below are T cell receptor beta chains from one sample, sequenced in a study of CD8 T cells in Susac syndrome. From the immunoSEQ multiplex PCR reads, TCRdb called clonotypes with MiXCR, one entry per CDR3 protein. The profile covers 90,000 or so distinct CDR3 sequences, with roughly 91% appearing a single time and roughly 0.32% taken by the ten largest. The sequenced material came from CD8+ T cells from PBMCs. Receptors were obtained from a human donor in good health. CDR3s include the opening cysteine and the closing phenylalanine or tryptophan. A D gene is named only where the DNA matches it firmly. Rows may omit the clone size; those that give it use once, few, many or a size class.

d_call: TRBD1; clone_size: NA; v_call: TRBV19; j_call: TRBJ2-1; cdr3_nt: TGTGCCAGTAGTACCCGGGACAGGGAAGGACCCGGGTACGGTGAGCAGTTCTTC; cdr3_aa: CASSTRDREGPGYGEQFF
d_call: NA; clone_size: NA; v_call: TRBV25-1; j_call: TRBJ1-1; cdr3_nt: TGTGCCAGCAGTCCGGGACCGCTTGAAGCTTTCTTT; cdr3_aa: CASSPGPLEAFF
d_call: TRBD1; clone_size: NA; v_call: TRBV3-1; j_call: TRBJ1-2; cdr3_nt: TGTGCCAGCAGCCAAACGACAGGGGCCGGCTACACCTTC; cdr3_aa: CASSQTTGAGYTF
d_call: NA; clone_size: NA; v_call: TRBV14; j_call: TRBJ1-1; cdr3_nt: TGTGCCAGCAGCCAAGATAACAGGCGTAACACTGAAGCTTTCTTT; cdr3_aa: CASSQDNRRNTEAFF
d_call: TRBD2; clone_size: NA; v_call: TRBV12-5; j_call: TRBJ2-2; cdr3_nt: TGTGCTAGTGCTGTCTCGGGGGGTATCACTGGGGAGCTGTTTTTT; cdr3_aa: CASAVSGGITGELFF
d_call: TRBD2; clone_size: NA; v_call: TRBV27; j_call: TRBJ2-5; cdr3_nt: TGTGCCAGCAGGATTCTAACGGGGGGTCCAGAGACCCAGTACTTC; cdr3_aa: CASRILTGGPETQYF
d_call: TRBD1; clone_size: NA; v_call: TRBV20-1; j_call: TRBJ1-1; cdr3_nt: TGCAGTGCGGAAAGCGCGGACAGGGGGGGCACTGAAGCTTTCTTT; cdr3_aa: CSAESADRGGTEAFF
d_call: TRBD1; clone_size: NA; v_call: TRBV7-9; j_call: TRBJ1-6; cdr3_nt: TGTGCCAGCAGCTCGGACAGGCGAAATTCACCCCTCCACTTT; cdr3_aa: CASSSDRRNSPLHF
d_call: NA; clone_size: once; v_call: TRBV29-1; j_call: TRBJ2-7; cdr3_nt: TGCAGCGCCGGAGGGGGTCCTTCCTACGAGCAGTACTTC; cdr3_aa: CSAGGGPSYEQYF
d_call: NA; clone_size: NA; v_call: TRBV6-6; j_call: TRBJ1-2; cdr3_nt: TGTGCCAGCAATGCAGATCTAAACTATGGCTACACCTTC; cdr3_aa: CASNADLNYGYTF
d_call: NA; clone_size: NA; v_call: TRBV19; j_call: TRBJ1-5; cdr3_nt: TGTGCCAGTAGTAGAGGCCCGTTCAATCAGCCCCAGCATTTT; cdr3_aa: CASSRGPFNQPQHF
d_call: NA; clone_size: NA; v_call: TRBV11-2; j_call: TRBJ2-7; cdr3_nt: TGTGCCAGCAGCTTAGGGACAGAACACGAGCAGTACTTC; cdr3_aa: CASSLGTEHEQYF
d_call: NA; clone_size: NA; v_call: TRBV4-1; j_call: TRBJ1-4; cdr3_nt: TGCGCCAGCAGCCAAAGCAGGTTGGGGAACGAAAAACTGTTTTTT; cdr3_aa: CASSQSRLGNEKLFF
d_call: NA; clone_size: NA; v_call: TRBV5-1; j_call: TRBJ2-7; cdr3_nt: TGCGCCAGCAGAGGGGCCAGTTTCTACGAGCAGTACTTC; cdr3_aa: CASRGASFYEQYF
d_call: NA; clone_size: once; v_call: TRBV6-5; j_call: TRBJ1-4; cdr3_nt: TGTGCCAGCAGCTCGGTCTTGGGTCGACTGTTTTTT; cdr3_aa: CASSSVLGRLFF
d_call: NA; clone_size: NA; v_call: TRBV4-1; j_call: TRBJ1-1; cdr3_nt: TGCGCCAGCAGCCAAGATATCGCAGGGGAGAACACTGAAGCTTTCTTT; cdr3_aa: CASSQDIAGENTEAFF
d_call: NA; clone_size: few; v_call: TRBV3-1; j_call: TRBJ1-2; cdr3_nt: TGTGCCAGCAGCCGCCGAGATGGCTACACCTTC; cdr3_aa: CASSRRDGYTF
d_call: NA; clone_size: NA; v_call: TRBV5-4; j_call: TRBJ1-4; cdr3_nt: TGTGCCAGCAGCATACATGGGGAGGATGAAAAACTGTTTTTT; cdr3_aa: CASSIHGEDEKLFF
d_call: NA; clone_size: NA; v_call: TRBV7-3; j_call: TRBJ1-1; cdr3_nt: TGCGGCCTAGGGGAAGACACTGAAGCTTTCTTT; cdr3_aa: CGLGEDTEAFF
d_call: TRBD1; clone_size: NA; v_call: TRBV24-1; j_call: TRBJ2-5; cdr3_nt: TGTGCCACCAGTGATCCGGGACAGCAAGAAGAGACCCAGTACTTC; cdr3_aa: CATSDPGQQEETQYF
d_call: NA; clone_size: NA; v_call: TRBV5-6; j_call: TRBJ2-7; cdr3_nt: TGTGCCAGCAGCTTGGCCGCATCCTACGAGCAGTACTTC; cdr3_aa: CASSLAASYEQYF
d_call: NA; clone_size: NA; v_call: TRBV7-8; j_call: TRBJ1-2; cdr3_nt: TGTGCCAGCAGCTTAGGTCGGGATGGCTACACCTTC; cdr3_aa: CASSLGRDGYTF
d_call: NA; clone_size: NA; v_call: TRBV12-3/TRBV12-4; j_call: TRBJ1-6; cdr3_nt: TGTGCCAGCAGTTTAGCTCTTAATTCACCCCTCCACTTT; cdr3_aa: CASSLALNSPLHF
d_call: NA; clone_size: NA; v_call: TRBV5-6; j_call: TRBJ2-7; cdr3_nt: TGTGCCAGCAGCAACTTGGCGGGGTTACTAGCCTACGAGCAGTACTTC; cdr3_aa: CASSNLAGLLAYEQYF
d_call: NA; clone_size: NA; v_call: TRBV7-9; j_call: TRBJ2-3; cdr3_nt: TGTGCCAGCCTCGGGGCAGATACGCAGTATTTT; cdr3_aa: CASLGADTQYF
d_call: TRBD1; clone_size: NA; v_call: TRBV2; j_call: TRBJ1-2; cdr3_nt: TGTGCCAGCAGTGAAAAGGGGGACAGGGTGGCCTATGGCTACACCTTC; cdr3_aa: CASSEKGDRVAYGYTF
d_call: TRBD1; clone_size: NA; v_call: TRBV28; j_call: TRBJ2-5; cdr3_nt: TGTGCCAGCAGGGGGACAGCCCAAGAGACCCAGTACTTC; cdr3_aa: CASRGTAQETQYF
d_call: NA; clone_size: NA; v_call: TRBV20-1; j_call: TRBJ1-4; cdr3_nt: TGCAGTGCTAGTGCGGGGACTGAAAAACTGTTTTTT; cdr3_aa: CSASAGTEKLFF
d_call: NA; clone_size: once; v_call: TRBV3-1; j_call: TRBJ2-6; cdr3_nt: TGTGCCAGCAGCCAAGGTGGGAGTTGGGGTGGGGCCAACGTCCTGACTTTC; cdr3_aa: CASSQGGSWGGANVLTF
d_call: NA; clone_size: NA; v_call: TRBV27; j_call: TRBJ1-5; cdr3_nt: TGTGCCAGCAGTACCACAGGGTCCAATCAGCCCCAGCATTTT; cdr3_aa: CASSTTGSNQPQHF
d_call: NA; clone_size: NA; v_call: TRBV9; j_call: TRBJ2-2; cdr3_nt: TGTGCCAGCAAAAACACCGGGGAGCTGTTTTTT; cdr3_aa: CASKNTGELFF
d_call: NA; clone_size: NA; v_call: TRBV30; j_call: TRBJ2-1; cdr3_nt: TGTGCCTGGAGTGATAATGAGCAGTTCTTC; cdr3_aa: CAWSDNEQFF
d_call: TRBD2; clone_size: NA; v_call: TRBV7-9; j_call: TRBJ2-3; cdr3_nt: TGTGCCAGCAGCTCCGGGGGGAAGACAGATACGCAGTATTTT; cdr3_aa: CASSSGGKTDTQYF
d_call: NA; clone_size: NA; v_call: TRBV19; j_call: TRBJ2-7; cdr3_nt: TGTGCCAGTAGTATGGGTGGGGCCGAGCAGTACTTC; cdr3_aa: CASSMGGAEQYF
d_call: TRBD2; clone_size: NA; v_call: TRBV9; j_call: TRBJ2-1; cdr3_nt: TGTGCCAGCAGCGGTAGCGGGGCATCCTACAATGAGCAGTTCTTC; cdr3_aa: CASSGSGASYNEQFF
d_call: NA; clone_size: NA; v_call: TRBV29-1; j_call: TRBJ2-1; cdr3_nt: TGCAGCGTTGGAGGCCTTCCCGGCAATGAGCAGTTCTTC; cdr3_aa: CSVGGLPGNEQFF
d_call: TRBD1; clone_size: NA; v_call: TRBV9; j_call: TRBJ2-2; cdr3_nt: TGTGCCAGCAGCGCGACAGGGCTCGGCGGGGAGCTGTTTTTT; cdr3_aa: CASSATGLGGELFF
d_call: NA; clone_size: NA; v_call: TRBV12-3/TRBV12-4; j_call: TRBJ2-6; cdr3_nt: TGTGCCAGCTTAAAGGGCCCTGGGGCCAACGTCCTGACTTTC; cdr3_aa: CASLKGPGANVLTF
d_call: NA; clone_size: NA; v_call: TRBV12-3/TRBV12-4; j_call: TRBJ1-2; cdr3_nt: TGTGCCAGCAGTTCAGGAACCTCAGGGTTCGGCTACACCTTC; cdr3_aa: CASSSGTSGFGYTF
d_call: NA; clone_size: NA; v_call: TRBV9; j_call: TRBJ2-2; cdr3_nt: TGTGCCAGCAGCGTAGAGCACACCGGGGAGCTGTTTTTT; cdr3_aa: CASSVEHTGELFF